Presented here are 10 T cell receptor beta chains from one specimen sequenced in a study of T cells after yellow fever vaccination. TCRdb redid the calling of the 5' RACE reads with MiXCR, one entry per CDR3 protein. The sample holds roughly 150,000 distinct CDR3 sequences, 6% to 7.5% seen once. This specimen consisted of CD4+ T cells sorted from PBMCs, obtained about 5 days after the first yellow fever vaccination. The source of these receptors is a man aged 18 to 30 who received the YFV17D yellow fever vaccine.

The chain is built from TRBV5-6 and TRBJ2-5; no firm D call. V was trimmed by 4 bases and J by 5 bases, leaving 15 bases between them. CDR3 length equals 14 residues. Germline-derived CDR1 and CDR2 are SGHDT and YYEEEE. This chain's CDR3 is CASSRGRARETQYF. The CDR3 DNA reads as TGTGCCAGCAGCCGCGGCCGGGCGCGGGAGACCCAGTACTTC. The full variable domain, its missing parts supplied by reference TRBV5-6 and TRBJ2-5, is DAGVTQSPTHLIKTRGQQVTLRCSPKSGHDTVSWYQQALGQGPQFIFQYYEEEERQRGNFPDRFSGHQFPNYSSELNVNALLLGDSALYLCASSRGRARETQYFGPGTRLLVL.

This clonotype was found many times. V is TRBV7-2 and J is TRBJ1-4; TRBD1 aligns across 10 bases. The V gene end was trimmed by 1 base and the J gene end by 7 bases; junction bases not matched to a gene: 3. The germline gives CDR1 SGHTA, CDR2 FQGNSA. The CDR3 consists of 15 residues. CDR3 amino acids: CASSLVRDRGEKLFF. As DNA, the CDR3 is TGTGCCAGCAGCTTAGTCCGGGACAGGGGTGAAAAACTGTTTTTT.

This clonotype was seen only a few times. The chain recombines TRBV5-1 with TRBJ2-1; 13 bases map to TRBD2. This CDR3 spans 18 amino acids. V lost 3 bases and J lost 7; bases outside the gene matches: 13. CDR1 SGHRS and CDR2 YFSETQ come from the germline V gene. In DNA form, the CDR3 reads TGCGCCAGCAGCTCAACACTAGCGGGGGGGCCAATCGGGAATGAGCAGTTCTTC. Protein product: CASSSTLAGGPIGNEQFF.

This clonotype has at least ten counts. V gene TRBV20-1 combines with J gene TRBJ2-5, with D uncertain. The CDR3 runs 12 residues. Trimming shortened V by 3 bases and J by 5 bases, and 10 bases separated the two germline ends. CDR1 is DFQATT and CDR2 is SNEGSKA in the germline V gene (reference sequence). CDR3 bases: TGCAGTGCTAGGGGTAGTTCGGAGACCCAGTACTTC. Translated, it gives CSARGSSETQYF.

This clonotype was counted at least ten times. This rearrangement joins TRBV2 to TRBJ1-1; D is unclear. Germline loops: CDR1 SNHLY, CDR2 FYNNEI. Trimming took off 5 bases at V and 10 bases at J, with 14 bases between the two ends. The CDR3 covers 12 residues. The CDR3 region has the DNA TGTGCCAGCAGTCCATTCCCCGGCGGAGCTTTCTTT. This translates into CASSPFPGGAFF.

This clonotype was counted only a few times. V usage is TRBV5-1 and J usage is TRBJ1-6; TRBD1 matches 9 bases. V was clipped by 3 bases and J by 7 bases; unmatched bases: 8. Germline values: CDR1 SGHRS, CDR2 YFSETQ. The CDR3 runs 16 residues. The CDR3 region is CASSSLGQGNNSPLHF. The CDR3 DNA follows: TGCGCCAGCAGCTCGTTGGGACAGGGTAACAATTCACCCCTCCACTTT.

Ten or more counts support this clonotype. CDR3 in DNA: TGTGCCAGCAGCTTAGTAGGGACTAGACTCCTACATGAGCAGTTCTTC. It yields the protein CASSLVGTRLLHEQFF. The V gene is TRBV7-2, the J gene TRBJ2-1, with TRBD2 matching over 8 bases. Germline loops: CDR1 SGHTA, CDR2 FQGNSA. The CDR3 covers 16 residues. V shed 1 base, J shed 8 bases, and the junction held 10 bases outside the gene matches.

This clonotype turned up a few times. The V and J genes are TRBV10-3 and TRBJ1-5; TRBD1 matches 8 bases. The CDR3 length is 14 residues. Germline V gene lookup returns CDR1 ENHRY and CDR2 SYGVKD. Trimming at V came to 6 bases and at J to 4 bases, leaving 5 bases not matched to a gene. The CDR3 DNA follows: TGTGCCATCAGCAGGACAGGGTCGAATCAGCCCCAGCATTTT. Amino acid sequence: CAISRTGSNQPQHF.

This clonotype was observed a handful of times. The rearrangement links TRBV2 to TRBJ1-5, with no clear D. The CDR3 length is 12 residues. Germline V gene data show CDR1 as SNHLY and CDR2 as FYNNEI. Trimming removed 7 bases at V and 5 bases at J, with 9 bases between. This CDR3 is CASNKRDQPQHF. CDR3 coding DNA: TGTGCCAGCAACAAACGCGATCAGCCCCAGCATTTT.

The table lists this clonotype with a few counts. The rearrangement links TRBV9 to TRBJ1-5; D perhaps matches TRBD1 (6 bases). Germline CDR1 reads SGDLS; CDR2 reads YYNGEE. The CDR3 contains 14 residues. Trimming took 3 bases from V and 5 from J, leaving 12 bases between them. CDR3 protein: CASSAGTNDQPQHF. Written as DNA, the CDR3 is TGTGCCAGCAGCGCCGGGACAAATGATCAGCCCCAGCATTTT.